Listed below are T cell receptor beta chains from one sample, sequenced in a study of T cell clonotyping in hematopoietic cell transplantation. Data came from immunoSEQ multiplex PCR; TCRdb stores just in-frame clones and leaves some out. The sample includes 9,000 to 15,000 clones, over 40% of them seen just once. The specimen was peripheral blood mononuclear cells. These receptors came from a man aged 50-59 years in good health. Some clones in this sample may be carry-over from other donors' samples. Both conserved end residues are part of each CDR3. The D gene is left open where the match is weak. Clone size, where shown, is once, few, many, or a class for clones that have expanded.

J gene | clone size | V gene | D gene | CDR3 DNA | CDR3 protein
TRBJ2-7 | - | TRBV20-1 | - | TGCAGTGCCACTGGGCGGTACGAGCAGTACTTC | CSATGRYEQYF
TRBJ2-3 | - | TRBV2 | TRBD2 | TGTGCCAGCAGAGCCACCTTCACGCGGGGGGGCACAGATACGCAGTATTTT | CASRATFTRGGTDTQYF
TRBJ2-3 | - | TRBV7-8 | TRBD2 | TGTGCCAGCAGCTCGAGCGGGAGTCGAGGAGATACGCAGTATTTT | CASSSSGSRGDTQYF
TRBJ2-1 | few | TRBV30 | TRBD1 | TGTGCCTGGAGTAGGGACAGCTACAATGAGCAGTTCTTC | CAWSRDSYNEQFF
TRBJ2-5 | - | TRBV6-6 | TRBD2 | TGTGCCAGCGGGGTGGGAGGGGAGACCCAGTACTTC | CASGVGGETQYF
TRBJ1-6 | - | TRBV6-1 | TRBD1 | TGTGCCAGCATAGTGACAGGGAATTCACCCCTCCACTTT | CASIVTGNSPLHF
TRBJ2-2 | - | TRBV9 | - | TGTGCCAGCAGCGTAGAGACAGCGAAGCCCGGGGAGCTGTTTTTT | CASSVETAKPGELFF
TRBJ1-1 | - | TRBV9 | - | TGTGCCAGCAGCGTAGGAGACACTGAAGCTTTCTTT | CASSVGDTEAFF
TRBJ1-3 | - | TRBV4-3 | TRBD1 | TGCGCCAGCTCCTACGACAGGGCTGGAAACACCATATATTTT | CASSYDRAGNTIYF
TRBJ1-2 | few | TRBV7-9 | TRBD1 | TGTGCCAGCAGCTTAAAGGGGGCAGGCTACACCTTC | CASSLKGAGYTF